This passage covers 24 T cell receptor beta chains from one sample sequenced in a study. TCRdb itself ran the RT-PCR reads through MiXCR, one entry per CDR3 protein. The sample shows hundreds of thousands of distinct CDR3 sequences, approximately 14% of them seen only once. The sequenced sample was memory CD4+ T cells from blood. The receptors shown here come from a female donor in good health, serving as a healthy control.

The table lists this clonotype with a few counts. With a much larger clone just one base away, this may be a read error. The gene calls are TRBV5-1 and TRBJ1-1, with unresolved D. In germline, CDR1 is SGHRS, CDR2 YFSETQ. The CDR3 consists of 14 residues. Trimming left V 4 bases short and J 4 bases short, with 14 bases between. CDR3 bases: TGCGCCAGCAGCCCGGTGAAGGGAAGCACTGAAGCTTTCTTT. Translation: CASSPVKGSTEAFF. Looking up the rest from reference TRBV5-1 and TRBJ1-1 gives the full variable domain: KAGVTQTPRYLIKTRGQQVTLSCSPISGHRSVSWYQQTPGQGLQFLFEYFSETQRNKGNFPGRFSGRQFSNSRSEMNVSTLELGDSALYLCASSPVKGSTEAFFGQGTRLTVV.

At least ten counts were recorded for this clonotype. V and J are TRBV20-1 and TRBJ2-7, with D unclear. The CDR3 loop spans 15 amino acids. CDR1 is DFQATT and CDR2 is SNEGSKA in the germline V gene (reference sequence). Trimming removed 3 bases from V and 0 bases from J, with 15 bases in between. The CDR3 loop is CSASQTRHSSYEQYF. CDR3 nucleotides: TGCAGTGCTAGTCAGACTCGGCACAGCTCCTACGAGCAGTACTTC.

In DNA, the CDR3 is TGCAGTGCTAGTACAGGGCGCTCCTACAATGAGCAGTTCTTC. It translates to CSASTGRSYNEQFF. The chain joins TRBV20-1 to TRBJ2-1; perhaps TRBD1 as D (6 bases). CDR1 and CDR2 (germline): DFQATT, SNEGSKA (reference sequence). There are 14 residues in the CDR3. The V gene lost 3 bases and the J gene lost 0 bases, with 9 bases spanning the gap.

The chain employs TRBV4-3 and TRBJ2-7; TRBD2 is a possible D gene (6 bases). The CDR3 has 15 amino acids. The ends were cut back, 0 bases at V and 0 bases at J, with 9 bases in the middle. Germline loops: CDR1 LGHNA, CDR2 YSLEER. This chain's CDR3 is CASSQDWRASYEQYF. As DNA, the CDR3 is TGCGCCAGCAGCCAAGATTGGAGGGCCTCCTACGAGCAGTACTTC.

This clonotype was observed at least ten times. V usage is TRBV6-6 and J usage is TRBJ2-1; D is unresolved. CDR1 is MNHNY, CDR2 SVGAGI, per germline (reference sequence). With 5 bases removed from V and 8 bases from J, the gap between germline ends came to 16 bases. This CDR3 spans 14 amino acids. CDR3 residues: CASSPFRADDEQFF. DNA of the CDR3: TGTGCCAGCAGTCCCTTCCGCGCGGACGATGAGCAGTTCTTC.

The chain combines TRBV6-2 or TRBV6-3 with TRBJ1-4; 7 positions match TRBD1. The CDR3 length is 18 residues. Per germline, CDR1 MNHEY and CDR2 SVGEGT. Germline trimming cut 5 bases from V and 8 bases from J; bases unmatched to any gene: 20. The CDR3 loop is CASSHTGDSMHRGEKLFF. The CDR3 DNA reads TGTGCCAGCAGTCACACCGGGGACAGCATGCACCGTGGAGAAAAACTGTTTTTT.

The genes are TRBV5-6 and TRBJ2-5; TRBD1 aligns across 9 bases. V was clipped by 9 bases and J by 6 bases; unmatched bases: 12. The V gene's germline CDR1 is SGHDT and CDR2 YYEEEE. The CDR3 is 14 amino acids. The CDR3 DNA reads TGTGCCACAAAAGGGACAGGGATCGGGAAGACCCAGTACTTC. Translating gives CATKGTGIGKTQYF.

This clonotype was seen a few times. Sequence at one end of the junction differs from germline and may be a read error. J is TRBJ1-2 and V is TRBV2, with D unresolved. This CDR3 is built from 10 residues. Germline CDR1 is SNHLY and CDR2 is FYNNEI. The CDR3 nucleotides are TGTGCCAGCGCAGAACGGGGTATTGCCTTC. It specifies CASAERGIAF.

CDR3 DNA: TGCGCCAGCAGCCAAGCAGCCGCGGCCTCTCTCTATGGCTACACCTTC. Residues: CASSQAAAASLYGYTF. The gene calls are TRBV4-3 and TRBJ1-2; D is undetermined. The CDR3 is made up of 16 amino acids. Per germline, CDR1 LGHNA and CDR2 YSLEER. V lost 1 base and J lost 4, with 16 bases in between.

The table lists this clonotype with a few counts. This chain joins TRBV20-1 and TRBJ2-1; 9 bases match TRBD1. Per germline, CDR1 DFQATT and CDR2 SNEGSKA (reference sequence). The CDR3 spans 17 residues. The trim removed 7 bases at V and 4 bases at J, leaving 17 bases unmatched. This chain's CDR3 is CSVGLGHRGQGYNEQFF. DNA of the CDR3: TGCAGTGTGGGATTGGGGCACAGGGGGCAAGGTTACAATGAGCAGTTCTTC.

This clonotype was detected a few times. The genes are TRBV3-1 and TRBJ2-5, with 9 positions matching TRBD2. This CDR3 has 18 residues. Trimming removed 3 bases from V and 1 base from J; junction bases left unmatched: 12. Germline V CDR1 and CDR2: LGHDT, YNNKEL (reference sequence). The CDR3 here is CASSQIGGLAGIQETQYF. As DNA, the CDR3 is TGTGCCAGCAGCCAGATTGGAGGGCTAGCGGGGATCCAAGAGACCCAGTACTTC.

Concerning this clonotype: A much larger clone is a single base away; this may be a read error. The chain employs TRBV30 and TRBJ2-7; 12 bases are shared with TRBD2. The junction had 8 bases not matched to a gene; V was cut back by 2 bases and J by 6 bases. The CDR3 loop spans 15 amino acids. Germline lookup yields CDR1 GTSNPN and CDR2 SVGIG (reference sequence). The CDR3 region is CAWSPTSGRKSEQYF. In DNA, the CDR3 is TGTGCCTGGAGTCCGACTAGCGGGAGAAAGAGCGAGCAGTACTTC.

The sample holds a few counts of this clonotype. The chain couples TRBV7-7 to TRBJ2-2; D is possibly TRBD2 (6 bases). V lost 4 bases to trimming and J lost 6 bases, with 12 bases between them. CDR1 is SSHAT and CDR2 is FNYEAQ in the germline V gene (reference sequence). The CDR3 runs to 14 residues. For the CDR3, the DNA is TGTGCCAGCAGCTCCGATTCTAGCGCCGGGGAGCTGTTTTTT. Its translation: CASSSDSSAGELFF.

V is TRBV27 and J is TRBJ2-1; D may be TRBD1 (5 bases). The V and J ends lost 7 bases and 0 bases respectively, with 16 bases between them. The V gene's germline CDR1 is MNHEY and CDR2 SMNVEV (reference sequence). The CDR3 runs to 16 residues. The CDR3 nucleotides are TGTGCCAGCACCCCAGGGTCGTTGGGCTCCTACAATGAGCAGTTCTTC. This encodes CASTPGSLGSYNEQFF.

The genes are TRBV10-3 and TRBJ2-1; the match to TRBD2 covers 9 bases. The CDR3 covers 14 residues. With V trimmed by 2 bases and J by 8 bases, 4 bases remained unmatched. The germline V gene has CDR1 ENHRY and CDR2 SYGVKD. The CDR3 reads CAISEHSGSHEQFF. The DNA of the CDR3 is TGTGCCATCAGTGAGCATAGCGGGAGCCATGAGCAGTTCTTC.

V is TRBV6-5 and J is TRBJ2-7; possible D gene TRBD2, 7 bases. The germline CDR1 and CDR2 sequences are MNHEY and SVGAGI. This CDR3 spans 14 amino acids. V was shortened by 0 bases and J by 4 bases, with 10 bases between the two germline ends. This CDR3 reads CASSYSRGGYEQYF. The DNA for the CDR3 is TGTGCCAGCAGTTACTCGAGGGGGGGGTACGAGCAGTACTTC.

In this sample, this clonotype turned up a few times. J is TRBJ2-5 and V is TRBV20-1; TRBD2 matches 7 bases. The germline CDR1 and CDR2 sequences are DFQATT and SNEGSKA (reference sequence). The junction had 22 bases not matched to a gene; V was cut back by 4 bases and J by 5 bases. This CDR3 is 18 amino acids long. DNA for the CDR3: TGCAGTGCTACGTCCCCCACCTTGGCTAGCGGCCCTCTCGAGACCCAGTACTTC. Its protein product is CSATSPTLASGPLETQYF.

The sample holds many counts of this clonotype. This chain connects TRBV7-8 to TRBJ2-1; D gene uncertain. V dropped 4 bases and J dropped 3 bases, with 4 bases sitting between them. This CDR3 comprises 12 residues. Germline loops: CDR1 SGHVS, CDR2 FQNEAQ. The CDR3 region is CASSSNYNEQFF. The DNA of the CDR3 is TGTGCCAGCAGCTCGAACTACAATGAGCAGTTCTTC.

The sample holds a few counts of this clonotype. The genes are TRBV20-1 and TRBJ1-2; unclear D gene. Germline V gives CDR1 DFQATT, CDR2 SNEGSKA (reference sequence). CDR3 size: 11 residues. With 7 bases removed from V and 3 bases from J, the gap between germline ends came to 9 bases. CDR3 nucleotides: TGCAGTGTGGGAGGACACTATGGCTACACCTTC. Encoded protein: CSVGGHYGYTF.

This clonotype was counted ten times or more. The chain has TRBV24-1 and TRBJ2-7; a possible D gene is TRBD1 (5 bases). This CDR3 is 15 amino acids long. The V end was cut by 2 bases, the J end by 2 bases, with 12 bases between. Germline V gives CDR1 KGHDR, CDR2 SFDVKD. The CDR3 bases are TGTGCCACCAGTGATTCTGCAGACAGCGCCTACGAGCAGTACTTC. Translating gives CATSDSADSAYEQYF.

The gene calls are TRBV6-1 and TRBJ2-2; the D is unclear. This CDR3 spans 13 amino acids. The germline gives CDR1 MNHNS, CDR2 SASEGT. V lost 7 bases, J lost 1 base, and 7 bases lay in between. Here the CDR3 reads CASITENTGELFF. CDR3 sequence (DNA): TGTGCCAGCATTACAGAGAACACCGGGGAGCTGTTTTTT.

The chain has TRBV28 and TRBJ2-3; D may be TRBD1 or TRBD2 (6 bases each). Germline values: CDR1 MDHEN, CDR2 SYDVKM. This CDR3 is built from 15 residues. V was shortened by 2 bases and J by 6 bases, with 15 bases between the two germline ends. CDR3 protein: CASSLRGALGDTQYF. CDR3 coding DNA: TGTGCCAGCAGTTTAAGGGGGGCGCTGGGGGATACGCAGTATTTT.

This clonotype appeared many times. V gene TRBV30 combines with J gene TRBJ2-5; D gene unclear. V was shortened by 4 bases and J by 5 bases, with 8 bases between the two germline ends. The germline V gene has CDR1 GTSNPN and CDR2 SVGIG (reference sequence). The CDR3 contains 11 residues. This chain's CDR3 is CAWKGYETQYF. DNA of the CDR3: TGTGCCTGGAAAGGATATGAGACCCAGTACTTC.

This clonotype was detected only a few times. The rearrangement uses TRBV6-1 and TRBJ1-5; TRBD1 agrees at 10 bases. The CDR3 runs to 15 residues. Germline CDR1 and CDR2: MNHNS and SASEGT. Trimming at V came to 1 base and at J to 5 bases, leaving 2 bases not matched to a gene. Written as DNA, the CDR3 is TGTGCCAGCAGTGAAGGGGGACAGGGGCATCAGCCCCAGCATTTT. It translates to CASSEGGQGHQPQHF.